Below are 5 T cell receptor beta chains sequenced from a single sample in a study of early T cells in non-severe SARS-CoV-2 infection. TCRdb reprocessed the 5' RACE reads via MiXCR and lists one record per CDR3 protein. The sample has about 90,000 distinct CDR3 sequences, about 12% seen once; the top ten hold about 4.4%. The input for sequencing was whole blood, taken at baseline. Every receptor here comes from an adult who was a healthcare worker with PCR-confirmed SARS-CoV-2 infection or an uninfected control (not recorded which).

The table lists this clonotype with many counts. The chain carries TRBV5-1 and TRBJ2-7, with D unclear. V was cut by 2 bases and J by 6 bases, with 9 bases left in between. Germline V lookup: CDR1 SGHRS, CDR2 YFSETQ. CDR3 length equals 12 residues. For the CDR3, the DNA is TGCGCCAGCAGCTTAAGTTCCCTCGAGCAGTACTTC. It codes for CASSLSSLEQYF.

This sequence joins TRBV29-1 and TRBJ2-5; 14 bases are a match to TRBD2. There are 15 residues in the CDR3. In germline, CDR1 is SQVTM, CDR2 ANQGSEA. V was pared by 6 bases and J by 5 bases, with 8 bases of the junction left unmatched. The CDR3 sequence: CSVGTSGSSGETQYF. The DNA of the CDR3 is TGCAGCGTCGGGACTAGCGGGAGTTCGGGGGAGACCCAGTACTTC.

In its sample, this clonotype was seen a few times. The V and J genes are TRBV6-1 and TRBJ2-1; 8 nucleotides agree with TRBD2. V lost 5 bases, J lost 4 bases, and 7 bases stayed unmatched. Germline CDR1 MNHNS, CDR2 SASEGT. The CDR3 extends over 15 amino acids. The CDR3 DNA reads TGTGCCAGCAGTCCCGGCGGGGGGCTTTACAATGAGCAGTTCTTC. It codes for CASSPGGGLYNEQFF.

This sequence joins TRBV28 and TRBJ1-2; possibly TRBD1 for D (5 bases). The germline V gene encodes CDR1 MDHEN and CDR2 SYDVKM. Between the trimmed V and J ends, which lost 1 base and 7 bases, there was a span of 19 bases. The CDR3 spans 16 residues. In nucleotides, the CDR3 is TGTGCCAGCAGTTTATTCTCGATCGCCCAGGGCGGTGGCTACACCTTC. This encodes CASSLFSIAQGGGYTF.

The chain links TRBV28 to TRBJ1-2, with 7 bases matching TRBD1. Germline V gene data show CDR1 as MDHEN and CDR2 as SYDVKM. There are 13 residues in the CDR3. The ends lost 3 bases at V and 8 bases at J; junction bases unmatched: 6. CDR3 in DNA: TGTGCCAGCAGTTTGGAGGGGGCGCCCGGCTACACCTTC. Residues: CASSLEGAPGYTF.